The 18 T cell receptor beta chains below come from one sample, sequenced in a study of blood T cell repertoires in COVID-19. Some clones are missing from TCRdb's copy, which holds only in-frame ones; the method was immunoSEQ multiplex PCR. The sample lists around 300,000 clones, 80% to 90% occurring once. Specimen: peripheral blood. The origin of the receptors is a man under 40 with active or convalescent COVID-19.

The chain has TRBV19 and TRBJ1-2; maybe TRBD1 (6 bases). This CDR3 contains 15 residues. From germline, CDR1 is LNHDA and CDR2 SQIVND (reference sequence). The germline V and J ends were trimmed by 5 bases and 4 bases, with 17 bases remaining between them. CDR3 loop: CASSRLQGSGYGYTF. The CDR3 DNA is TGTGCCAGTAGTCGACTACAGGGATCAGGCTATGGCTACACCTTC.

CDR3 nucleotide sequence: TGTGCCAGCAGTTACGGGCTCGGCTCTGGGGCCAACGTCCTGACTTTC. As protein: CASSYGLGSGANVLTF. The genes are TRBV6-2 or TRBV6-3 and TRBJ2-6; D unclear. The germline V gene has CDR1 MNHEY and CDR2 SVGEGT. CDR3 length: 16 amino acids. V lost 2 bases, J lost 0 bases, and 8 bases lay in between.

V is TRBV12-3 or TRBV12-4 and J is TRBJ2-4, with no clear D. The CDR3 length is 13 residues. V was trimmed by 10 bases and J by 0 bases, leaving 10 bases between them. The CDR3 reads CATSSVAKNIQYF. The CDR3 DNA reads as TGTGCCACCTCTTCAGTAGCCAAAAACATTCAGTACTTC.

The gene calls are TRBV18 and TRBJ2-3, with 15 nucleotides matching TRBD2. The CDR3 contains 17 residues. The junction had 8 bases not matched to a gene; V was cut back by 5 bases and J by 5 bases. Germline CDR1 and CDR2: KGHSH and LQKENI. This CDR3 reads CASSARTSGRAGDTQYF. CDR3 in DNA: TGTGCCAGCTCAGCTCGGACTAGCGGGAGGGCCGGAGATACGCAGTATTTT. Full variable domain (outside the CDR3, taken from reference TRBV18 and TRBJ2-3): NAGVMQNPRHLVRRRGQEARLRCSPMKGHSHVYWYRQLPEEGLKFMVYLQKENIIDESGMPKERFSAEFPKEGPSILRIQQVVRGDSAAYFCASSARTSGRAGDTQYFGPGTRLTVL.

The sample holds one count of this clone. The chain carries TRBV30 and TRBJ1-1; D gene uncertain. Germline V gene lookup returns CDR1 GTSNPN and CDR2 SVGIG (reference sequence). The CDR3 length is 10 residues. The CDR3, as DNA: TGTGCACTCACGGGCACTGAAGCTTTCTTT. This encodes CALTGTEAFF.

The V gene is TRBV9, the J gene TRBJ2-1; D not certain. V was cut by 0 bases and J by 9 bases, with 13 bases left in between. The CDR3 extends over 14 amino acids. The germline gives CDR1 SGDLS, CDR2 YYNGEE. This CDR3 reads CASSVDRDSGEQFF. The CDR3 DNA reads as TGTGCCAGCAGCGTAGACCGAGACTCCGGTGAGCAGTTCTTC.

The chain uses TRBV7-8 and TRBJ1-5; 7 nucleotides match TRBD1. The CDR3 is made up of 15 amino acids. Looked up from germline, CDR1 is SGHVS and CDR2 is FQNEAQ. The trim removed 4 bases at V and 5 bases at J, leaving 8 bases unmatched. CDR3 nucleotide sequence: TGTGCCAGCAGCTATACAGGGGTGGCAGATCAGCCCCAGCATTTT. Residues: CASSYTGVADQPQHF.

This chain connects TRBV11-2 to TRBJ1-1; 7 nucleotides match TRBD1. The CDR3 consists of 14 residues. Looked up from germline, CDR1 is SGHAT and CDR2 is FQNNGV. The V segment lost 5 bases and the J segment 4 bases; nucleotides outside the gene matches: 7. The CDR3 DNA reads TGTGCCAGCAGCCCGACAGGGTTGGGCACTGAAGCTTTCTTT. Its translation is CASSPTGLGTEAFF.

This sequence joins TRBV21-1 and TRBJ2-3; the tabulated D call, TRBD2, remains unverified against the DNA. TRBV21-1 has pseudogene status. CDR3 length: 17 residues. CDR3 in DNA: TGTGCCAGCAGCAAGCGGGGGGACCGAAAAAGCACAGATACGCAGTATTTT. This codes for CASSKRGDRKSTDTQYF.

J is TRBJ1-5 and V is TRBV6-2 or TRBV6-3, with 8 nucleotides matching TRBD1. CDR1 is MNHEY, CDR2 SVGEGT, per germline. The ends lost 6 bases at V and 4 bases at J; junction bases unmatched: 8. This CDR3 has 15 amino acids. In DNA, the CDR3 is TGTGCCAGCAGCGCCTCTGGACAGGGAAATCAGCCCCAGCATTTT. Residues: CASSASGQGNQPQHF.

A single count supports this clone. V usage is TRBV4-1 and J usage is TRBJ2-4, with TRBD2 identical over 8 bases. The CDR3 contains 15 residues. Germline V lookup: CDR1 MGHRA, CDR2 YSYEKL. With V trimmed by 2 bases and J by 7 bases, 7 bases remained unmatched. The DNA for the CDR3 is TGCGCCAGCAGCCAACCCGGGAGGGAAAGGAACATTCAGTACTTC. This translates into CASSQPGRERNIQYF.

This clone is a singleton in its sample. The chain uses TRBV28 and TRBJ1-6; unclear D gene. The germline V gene encodes CDR1 MDHEN and CDR2 SYDVKM. The CDR3 runs to 13 residues. V was trimmed by 5 bases and J by 9 bases, leaving 11 bases between them. CDR3 protein: CASSPPPRSPLHF. In DNA, the CDR3 is TGTGCCAGCAGTCCCCCCCCTCGTTCACCCCTCCACTTT.

CDR3 bases: TGTGCCAGCAGTGAAGGTAGCATGACCTACGAGCAGTACTTC. This translates into CASSEGSMTYEQYF. The chain has TRBV25-1 and TRBJ2-7; no definite D call. V lost 2 bases to trimming and J lost 2 bases, with 10 bases between them. From germline, CDR1 is MGHDK and CDR2 SYGVNS. The CDR3 is made up of 14 amino acids.

Of note for this clone: Distinct nucleotide sequences in the sample also encode this CDR3. The chain joins TRBV19 to TRBJ2-5; 7 bases map to TRBD2. J was trimmed by 4 bases and V by 3 bases; bases with no gene match: 5. The CDR3 totals 14 residues. Germline CDR1 reads LNHDA; CDR2 reads SQIVND (reference sequence). The CDR3 nucleotides read TGTGCCAGTAGTATTGGGGGGGTGGGAGAGACCCAGTACTTC. This sequence encodes CASSIGGVGETQYF.

The chain has TRBV7-3 and TRBJ2-1, with 7 bases matching TRBD2. Per the germline V gene, CDR1 is SGHTA and CDR2 is FQGTGA. Unmatched junction bases numbered 20, after V lost 5 bases and J lost 10 bases. The length of the CDR3 is 17 residues. CDR3 nucleotides: TGTGCCAGCAGCATTCGGTTAACAGCGGGGCCTCCACGCGAGCAGTTCTTC. Its translation: CASSIRLTAGPPREQFF.

V gene TRBV28 combines with J gene TRBJ2-1; TRBD2 agrees at 9 bases. The CDR3 is 13 amino acids. Germline values: CDR1 MDHEN, CDR2 SYDVKM. V trimming: 1 base; J trimming: 16 bases; junction bases outside the gene matches: 8. This chain's CDR3 is CASSLLGLAHLFF. The CDR3 coding sequence is TGTGCCAGCAGTTTATTGGGACTAGCCCACCTTTTCTTC.

The gene calls are TRBV4-1 and TRBJ2-3; D remains unclear. The CDR3 sequence is 14 residues long. V lost 2 bases to trimming and J lost 8 bases, with 14 bases between them. Per the germline V gene, CDR1 is MGHRA and CDR2 is YSYEKL. The CDR3 is CASSQPRRNPTQYF. The CDR3 DNA sequence: TGCGCCAGCAGCCAACCGCGTCGAAACCCTACGCAGTATTTT.

The rearrangement joins TRBV30 to TRBJ2-5; TRBD2 matches at 9 bases. J gave up 3 bases and V 3 bases, and 8 bases lay outside the gene matches. The germline gives CDR1 GTSNPN, CDR2 SVGIG (reference sequence). This CDR3 comprises 15 residues. The CDR3 DNA is TGTGCCTGGAGCCCATTAGCGGGAGTAGAAGAGACCCAGTACTTC. Amino acids: CAWSPLAGVEETQYF. Full variable domain (rest looked up from reference TRBV30 and TRBJ2-5): SQTIHQWPATLVQPVGSPLSLECTVEGTSNPNLYWYRQAAGRGLQLLFYSVGIGQISSEVPQNLSASRPQDRQFILSSKKLLLSDSGFYLCAWSPLAGVEETQYFGPGTRLLVL.